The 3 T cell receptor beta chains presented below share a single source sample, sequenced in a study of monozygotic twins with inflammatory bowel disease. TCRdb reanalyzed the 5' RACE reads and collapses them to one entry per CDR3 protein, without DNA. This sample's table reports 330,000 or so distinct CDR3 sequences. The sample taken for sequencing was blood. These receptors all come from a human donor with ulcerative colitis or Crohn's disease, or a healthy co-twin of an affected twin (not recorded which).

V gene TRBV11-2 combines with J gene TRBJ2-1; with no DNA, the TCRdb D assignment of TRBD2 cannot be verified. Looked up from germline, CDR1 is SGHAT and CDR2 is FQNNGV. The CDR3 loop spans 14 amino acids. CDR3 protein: CASSLEAGYNEQFF.

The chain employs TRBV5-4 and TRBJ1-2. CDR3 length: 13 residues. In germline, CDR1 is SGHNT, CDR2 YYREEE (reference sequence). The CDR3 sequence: CASSLNRVYGYTF.

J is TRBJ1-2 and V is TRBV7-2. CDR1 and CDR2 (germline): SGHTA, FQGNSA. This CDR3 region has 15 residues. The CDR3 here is CASSLAGGAGYGYTF.